These 16 T cell receptor beta chains came from one sample sequenced in a study of shared clonotypes between healthy human individuals. Data came from immunoSEQ multiplex PCR; TCRdb stores just in-frame clones and leaves some out. The sample carries 470,000 or so clones, around four fifths recorded once. Sequencing was performed on PBMCs. These receptors came from a woman in her thirties or forties in good health. Some clones in this sample may be carry-over from other donors' samples.

Note on this clone: At one of its ends the junction is not consistent with the germline gene, which may arise from a read error. The sample has other DNA sequences that encode this CDR3 too. The chain employs TRBV27 and TRBJ1-5, with D hard to call. Germline lookup yields CDR1 MNHEY and CDR2 SMNVEV (reference sequence). The CDR3 covers 13 residues. CDR3 nucleotides: TGTGCCAGCGGACGGTTTAGCAATCAGCCCCAGCACTTT. This translates into CASGRFSNQPQHF.

This chain connects TRBV4-2 to TRBJ2-3, with TRBD1 matching over 10 bases. The junction had 7 bases not matched to a gene; V was cut back by 1 base and J by 6 bases. This CDR3 has 16 amino acids. Germline V CDR1 and CDR2: LGHNA, YNFKEQ. The CDR3 is CASSQAGDRGVDTQYF. DNA of the CDR3: TGTGCCAGCAGCCAAGCCGGGGACAGGGGAGTCGATACGCAGTATTTT.

CDR3 sequence reads: CASSSRGTDYSGNTIYF. CDR3 bases: TGTGCCAGCAGTTCCCGCGGGACAGATTACTCTGGAAACACCATATATTTT. The chain combines TRBV27 with TRBJ1-3, with 7 bases identical to TRBD1. The CDR3 totals 17 residues. The germline V gene has CDR1 MNHEY and CDR2 SMNVEV (reference sequence). V shed 4 bases and J 0 bases; nucleotides not matched to a gene: 9.

The chain uses TRBV7-2 and TRBJ2-5; D gene unclear. Germline CDR1 is SGHTA and CDR2 is FQGNSA. The CDR3 runs 15 residues. V was cut by 1 base and J by 6 bases, with 15 bases left in between. In DNA, the CDR3 is TGTGCCAGCAGCTTAGAAGGCGCCGTTGCAAAGACCCAGTACTTC. Protein product: CASSLEGAVAKTQYF. The full variable domain, rest sourced from reference TRBV7-2 and TRBJ2-5, is GAGVSQSPSNKVTEKGKDVELRCDPISGHTALYWYRQSLGQGLEFLIYFQGNSAPDKSGLPSDRFSAERTGGSVSTLTIQRTQQEDSAVYLCASSLEGAVAKTQYFGPGTRLLVL.

This clone was picked up one time. This rearrangement joins TRBV2 to TRBJ1-1; possible D gene TRBD1, 5 bases. The CDR3 has 13 residues. The germline V gene has CDR1 SNHLY and CDR2 FYNNEI. V was shortened by 9 bases and J by 2 bases, with 13 bases between the two germline ends. The CDR3 sequence is CASSGGSNTEAFF. CDR3 bases: TGTGCCAGTTCGGGGGGAAGCAACACTGAAGCTTTCTTT.

V gene TRBV10-3 combines with J gene TRBJ2-7; D might be TRBD1 or TRBD2, each matching 6 bases. Trimming left V 3 bases short and J 2 bases short, with 8 bases between. The germline gives CDR1 ENHRY, CDR2 SYGVKD. This CDR3 comprises 13 residues. CDR3 coding DNA: TGTGCCATCAGTGACGGGGGCACCTACGAGCAGTACTTC. Translating it yields CAISDGGTYEQYF.

This chain uses TRBV11-2 with TRBJ2-1; TRBD1 or TRBD2 may be the D gene (5 bases each). The CDR3 consists of 15 residues. The V gene's germline CDR1 is SGHAT and CDR2 FQNNGV. V shed 5 bases and J shed 9 bases, with 20 bases lying between them. The CDR3 DNA sequence: TGTGCCAGCAGCCCAGAGGCTAGCAGGGTTGGTGAGCAGTTCTTC. Residues: CASSPEASRVGEQFF.

The gene calls are TRBV7-9 and TRBJ2-1, with 9 nucleotides matching TRBD2. The germline V gene encodes CDR1 SEHNR and CDR2 FQNEAQ (reference sequence). This CDR3 is built from 13 residues. Trimming at V came to 3 bases and at J to 10 bases, leaving 4 bases not matched to a gene. The CDR3 nucleotides read TGTGCCAGCAGCTTCAATCTAGCGGGGGAGCAGTTCTTC. This encodes CASSFNLAGEQFF.

V usage is TRBV7-2 and J usage is TRBJ1-2; D remains unclear. The CDR3 is 13 residues long. Germline V CDR1 and CDR2: SGHTA, FQGNSA. Trimming stripped 0 bases from V and 4 bases from J, with 6 bases between. The CDR3 sequence: CASSLAPAYGYTF. The CDR3 DNA follows: TGTGCCAGCAGCTTAGCGCCAGCCTATGGCTACACCTTC.

V and J are TRBV30 and TRBJ2-2, with a tentative D call TRBD1 (6 bases). This CDR3 has 15 residues. V gave up 7 bases and J gave up 3 bases, with 18 bases separating them. Germline loops: CDR1 GTSNPN, CDR2 SVGIG (reference sequence). CDR3 region: CALVNRVEYTGELFF. The CDR3 DNA is TGTGCCTTAGTAAACAGGGTGGAGTACACCGGGGAGCTGTTTTTT.

This clone came up many times. V and J are TRBV6-1 and TRBJ1-5; D gene unclear. The germline V gene encodes CDR1 MNHNS and CDR2 SASEGT. The CDR3 contains 15 residues. V shed 7 bases and J shed 0 bases, with 13 bases lying between them. The CDR3 region is CASTKTDNSNQPQHF. The CDR3 bases are TGTGCCAGCACCAAGACGGATAATAGCAATCAGCCCCAGCATTTT.

The chain recombines TRBV19 with TRBJ1-1, with D tentatively TRBD1 (6 bases). The CDR3 loop spans 16 amino acids. The V end lost 0 bases, the J end lost 0 bases, and 11 bases lay between the germline ends. From germline, CDR1 is LNHDA and CDR2 SQIVND (reference sequence). The DNA for the CDR3 is TGTGCCAGTAGTATAGAGGCAGGGGCCATGAACACTGAAGCTTTCTTT. Its translation is CASSIEAGAMNTEAFF.

In regard to this clone: This likely reflects a read error, since a far larger clone is one base away. V gene TRBV30 combines with J gene TRBJ2-1; 7 nucleotides match TRBD2. V was clipped by 4 bases and J by 6 bases; unmatched bases: 9. The germline gives CDR1 GTSNPN, CDR2 SVGIG (reference sequence). CDR3 length: 14 amino acids. The CDR3 coding sequence is TGTGCCTGGACCCCCCGCGGGGGAGGCAATGAGCAGTTCTTC. This sequence encodes CAWTPRGGGNEQFF.

The rearrangement joins TRBV6-1 to TRBJ2-3; D is undetermined. The ends were cut back, 7 bases at V and 4 bases at J, with 12 bases in the middle. Germline V gives CDR1 MNHNS, CDR2 SASEGT. The CDR3 has 13 amino acids. The CDR3 DNA reads as TGTGCCAGCAATCGGGTCGTGGCAGATACGCAGTATTTT. Translated: CASNRVVADTQYF.

The chain has TRBV29-1 and TRBJ2-4; the D is unclear. V was pared by 5 bases and J by 7 bases, with 12 bases between. CDR3 size: 12 residues. CDR1 is SQVTM, CDR2 ANQGSEA, per germline. The CDR3 loop reads CSVSRTLNIQYF. The DNA of the CDR3 is TGCAGCGTTTCGAGGACCCTGAACATTCAGTACTTC.

The V call is TRBV2, the J call TRBJ1-4; no clear D. With 7 bases removed from V and 4 bases from J, the gap between germline ends came to 19 bases. The CDR3 is 16 residues long. Germline CDR1 and CDR2: SNHLY and FYNNEI. CDR3 bases: TGTGCCAGCACGAGGGCAGAGGGCCGGAATAATGAAAAACTGTTTTTT. This encodes CASTRAEGRNNEKLFF.